The 3 T cell receptor beta chains listed next were all sequenced from one sample in a study of OX40 agonist ivuxolimab in advanced cancers. Profiled with immunoSEQ multiplex PCR; TCRdb holds only in-frame clones, not every one. The sample has about 71,000 clones; approximately 90% are singletons. Sequences were derived from CD4+ or CD8+ T cells sorted from blood, sampled in a trial of the OX40 agonist ivuxolimab. The receptor source for this set is an adult with an advanced solid tumor such as melanoma, head and neck, liver or kidney cancer.

The rearrangement uses TRBV6-1 and TRBJ2-1; 8 nucleotides match TRBD2. CDR1 is MNHNS and CDR2 is SASEGT in the germline V gene. The CDR3 loop spans 15 amino acids. V was pared by 1 base and J by 12 bases, with 11 bases of the junction left unmatched. The CDR3 region is CASSEDRTAGDRQFF. The CDR3 DNA sequence: TGTGCCAGCAGTGAAGATAGAACAGCGGGAGATCGGCAGTTCTTC.

The V call is TRBV5-7, the J call TRBJ1-2; TRBD1 might be the D (5 bases). TRBV5-7 is sorted into the ORF group, with uncertain function. V lost 1 base and J lost 6, with 13 bases in between. CDR3 length: 14 residues. The CDR3 region is CASSLLGGCNGYTF. The CDR3 DNA is TGTGCCAGCAGCTTGTTGGGGGGTTGCAATGGCTACACCTTC.

This clone was seen just once. CDR3 sequence: CASSEIIVAYSGANVLTF. The DNA for the CDR3 is TGTGCCAGCAGTGAGATTATTGTAGCATACTCTGGGGCCAACGTCCTGACTTTC. The chain employs TRBV28 and TRBJ2-6; the D is unclear. The CDR3 spans 18 residues. Germline V gene data show CDR1 as MDHEN and CDR2 as SYDVKM. Trimming cost V 5 bases and J 0 bases, with 17 bases left between them.